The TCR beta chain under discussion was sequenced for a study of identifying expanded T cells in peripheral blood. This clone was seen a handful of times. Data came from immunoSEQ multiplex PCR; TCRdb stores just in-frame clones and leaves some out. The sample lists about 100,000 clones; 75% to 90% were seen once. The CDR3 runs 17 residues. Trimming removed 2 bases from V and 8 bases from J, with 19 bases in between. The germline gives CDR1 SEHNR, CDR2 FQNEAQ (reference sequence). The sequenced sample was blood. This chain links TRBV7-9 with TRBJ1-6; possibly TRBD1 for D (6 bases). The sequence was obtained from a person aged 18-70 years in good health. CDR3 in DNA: TGTGCCAGCAGCTTACTCCCATTCGGGGGGCTCGATTCACCCCTCCACTTT. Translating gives CASSLLPFGGLDSPLHF.